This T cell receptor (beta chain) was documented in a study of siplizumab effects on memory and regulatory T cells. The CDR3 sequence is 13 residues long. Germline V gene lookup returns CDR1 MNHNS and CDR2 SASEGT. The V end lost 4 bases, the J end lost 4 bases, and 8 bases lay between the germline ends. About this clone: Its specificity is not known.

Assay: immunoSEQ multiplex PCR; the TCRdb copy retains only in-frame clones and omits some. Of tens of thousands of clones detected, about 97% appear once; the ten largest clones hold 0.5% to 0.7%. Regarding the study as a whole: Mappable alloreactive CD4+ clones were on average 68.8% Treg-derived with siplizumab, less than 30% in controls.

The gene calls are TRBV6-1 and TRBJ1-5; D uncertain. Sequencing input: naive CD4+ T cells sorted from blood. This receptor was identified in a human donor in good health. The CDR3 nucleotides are TGTGCCAGCAGTGGGGTAGAGAATCAGCCCCAGCATTTT. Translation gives CASSGVENQPQHF.